The 25 T cell receptor beta chains presented below share a single source sample, sequenced in a study of blood T cell repertoires in COVID-19. Produced via immunoSEQ multiplex PCR; TCRdb's table is partial and in-frame only. The repertoire holds approximately 170,000 clones, with 80% as singletons. Sequenced sample: PBMCs or T cells enriched from blood (not recorded which). The receptors come from a man aged 35-49 years who had recovered from COVID-19.

V usage is TRBV5-4 and J usage is TRBJ2-7, with 9 nucleotides matching TRBD1. The CDR3 runs 15 residues. The germline CDR1 and CDR2 sequences are SGHNT and YYREEE (reference sequence). V shed 4 bases and J 1 base; nucleotides not matched to a gene: 6. CDR3 residues: CASSRGQGPSYEQYF. The DNA of the CDR3 is TGTGCCAGCAGCAGAGGACAGGGGCCTTCCTACGAGCAGTACTTC.

The chain links TRBV6-4 to TRBJ1-6, with 7 positions matching TRBD1. This CDR3 is 16 amino acids long. Germline trimming cut 7 bases from V and 7 bases from J; bases unmatched to any gene: 13. The germline gives CDR1 MRHNA, CDR2 SNTAGT. DNA of the CDR3: TGTGCCAGCAACAAGACAGGGAATAGTCTCAATTCACCCCTCCACTTT. It codes for CASNKTGNSLNSPLHF.

This sequence joins TRBV2 and TRBJ1-1, with 7 bases identical to TRBD1. The germline CDR1 and CDR2 sequences are SNHLY and FYNNEI. CDR3 length: 15 residues. J lost 0 bases, V lost 6 bases, and 7 bases had no gene match. CDR3 sequence reads: CASRMTGLMNTEAFF. CDR3 bases: TGTGCCAGCAGGATGACAGGGTTAATGAACACTGAAGCTTTCTTT.

The CDR3 here is CASSQDSYNEQFF. For the CDR3, the DNA is TGTGCCAGCAGCCAGGACAGCTACAATGAGCAGTTCTTC. V usage is TRBV6-4 and J usage is TRBJ2-1, with D perhaps TRBD1 (6 bases). Germline V lookup: CDR1 MRHNA, CDR2 SNTAGT. The CDR3 loop spans 13 amino acids. Trimming removed 6 bases from V and 3 bases from J, with 9 bases in between.

The rearrangement joins TRBV27 to TRBJ1-2, with 8 bases lining up with TRBD1. The CDR3 spans 17 residues. The V gene's germline CDR1 is MNHEY and CDR2 SMNVEV (reference sequence). V was clipped by 5 bases and J by 5 bases; unmatched bases: 16. CDR3 loop: CASSLEDRAGVTYGYTF. The CDR3 DNA is TGTGCCAGCAGTCTCGAGGACAGGGCCGGAGTAACATATGGCTACACCTTC.

This clone was seen once. This sequence joins TRBV3-1 (or the pseudogene TRBV3-2) and TRBJ1-5; 10 nucleotides line up with TRBD1. This CDR3 contains 15 residues. Germline V gives CDR1 LGHDT, CDR2 YNNKEL (reference sequence). With V trimmed by 4 bases and J by 4 bases, 4 bases remained unmatched. This CDR3 is CASSRDRGVNQPQHF. In DNA form, the CDR3 reads TGTGCCAGCAGCCGGGACAGGGGTGTGAATCAGCCCCAGCATTTT.

The rearrangement uses TRBV9 and TRBJ2-1, with D possibly matching TRBD2 (5 bases). The germline V and J ends were trimmed by 4 bases and 5 bases, with 16 bases remaining between them. The germline V gene has CDR1 SGDLS and CDR2 YYNGEE. This CDR3 is 15 amino acids long. The CDR3 region is CASSPPVTGNNEQFF. The DNA for the CDR3 is TGTGCCAGCAGCCCCCCCGTTACGGGGAACAATGAGCAGTTCTTC.

The chain uses TRBV30 and TRBJ1-5; no definite D call. The V end was cut by 0 bases, the J end by 0 bases, with 3 bases between. This CDR3 spans 13 amino acids. The germline gives CDR1 GTSNPN, CDR2 SVGIG (reference sequence). The CDR3 is CAWSVLSNQPQHF. The CDR3 DNA reads TGTGCCTGGAGTGTCCTTAGCAATCAGCCCCAGCATTTT.

This clone was observed a few times. This chain uses TRBV2 with TRBJ1-4; the D is unclear. V dropped 3 bases and J dropped 15 bases, with 11 bases sitting between them. Germline-derived CDR1 and CDR2 are SNHLY and FYNNEI. CDR3 length: 11 amino acids. The CDR3 bases are TGTGCCAGCAGTGAGGCTGTATCCTTGTTTTTT. Protein sequence: CASSEAVSLFF.

This clone has at least ten counts. This rearrangement joins TRBV9 to TRBJ2-6; 13 positions match TRBD2. Germline CDR1 is SGDLS and CDR2 is YYNGEE. The CDR3 is made up of 18 amino acids. J gave up 3 bases and V 0 bases, and 3 bases lay outside the gene matches. CDR3 region: CASSVGGTSGVGANVLTF. As DNA, the CDR3 is TGTGCCAGCAGCGTAGGTGGGACTAGCGGGGTTGGGGCCAACGTCCTGACTTTC.

The CDR3 nucleotides are TGTGCCAGCAGTTACACGGACAGGGCAGCCTATGGCTACACCTTC. It is translated as CASSYTDRAAYGYTF. The V gene is TRBV6-6, the J gene TRBJ1-2; 8 bases agree with TRBD1. This CDR3 has 15 residues. The ends lost 2 bases at V and 4 bases at J; junction bases unmatched: 6. Germline values: CDR1 MNHNY, CDR2 SVGAGI (reference sequence).

The chain joins TRBV5-5 to TRBJ1-2; D is perhaps TRBD1 (6 bases). This CDR3 spans 16 amino acids. CDR1 and CDR2 from the germline V gene are SGHKS and YYEKEE (reference sequence). V lost 4 bases and J lost 3, with 19 bases in between. The CDR3 protein is CASSSAAGALDYGYTF. DNA of the CDR3: TGTGCCAGCAGCAGCGCGGCGGGGGCGCTTGACTATGGCTACACCTTC.

The chain employs TRBV5-6 and TRBJ2-7; 7 nucleotides line up with TRBD1. The ends lost 4 bases at V and 8 bases at J; junction bases unmatched: 9. The CDR3 length is 13 residues. Germline V gene sequence: CDR1 SGHDT, CDR2 YYEEEE. The CDR3 coding sequence is TGTGCCAGCAGCCGAGGGGAACAGGGGCAGCAGTACTTC. It encodes CASSRGEQGQQYF.

This clone showed up just a few times. V usage is TRBV30 and J usage is TRBJ2-2, with 9 bases identical to TRBD2. Trimming at V came to 4 bases and at J to 5 bases, leaving 11 bases not matched to a gene. Germline lookup yields CDR1 GTSNPN and CDR2 SVGIG (reference sequence). The CDR3 contains 16 residues. The CDR3 sequence is CAWMGLAGAVTGELFF. CDR3 DNA sequence: TGTGCCTGGATGGGGTTAGCGGGGGCGGTAACCGGGGAGCTGTTTTTT.

The V call is TRBV6-6, the J call TRBJ2-5; D possibly corresponds to TRBD1 (5 bases). The length of the CDR3 is 14 residues. Germline V CDR1 and CDR2: MNHNY, SVGAGI (reference sequence). Trimming cost V 6 bases and J 2 bases, with 13 bases left between them. This CDR3 is CASSPFPGQETQYF. The CDR3 coding sequence is TGTGCCAGCAGCCCCTTTCCAGGGCAAGAGACCCAGTACTTC.

This chain uses TRBV11-2 with TRBJ2-7; D unresolved. Germline V gene sequence: CDR1 SGHAT, CDR2 FQNNGV. The CDR3 consists of 14 residues. Trimming shortened V by 1 base and J by 1 base, and 8 bases separated the two germline ends. CDR3 amino acids: CASSLAPQSYEQYV. As DNA, the CDR3 is TGTGCCAGCAGCTTAGCACCCCAGTCCTACGAGCAGTACGTC.

The V call is TRBV15, the J call TRBJ2-3; D possibly corresponds to TRBD2 (5 bases). This CDR3 region has 17 residues. Looked up from germline, CDR1 is LNHNV and CDR2 is YYDKDF (reference sequence). The germline V and J ends were trimmed by 0 bases and 5 bases, with 18 bases remaining between them. The CDR3 reads CATSRETRQGAGDTQYF. The CDR3, as DNA: TGTGCCACCAGCAGAGAAACCCGCCAAGGTGCGGGAGATACGCAGTATTTT.

In its sample, this clone was seen once. The chain is built from TRBV7-9 and TRBJ2-3, with D perhaps TRBD1 (6 bases). Trimming left V 1 base short and J 3 bases short, with 8 bases between. CDR3 size: 14 residues. CDR1 and CDR2 from the germline V gene are SEHNR and FQNEAQ (reference sequence). For the CDR3, the DNA is TGTGCCAGCAGCTTAGGGGGGCCGACAGATACGCAGTATTTT. Protein sequence: CASSLGGPTDTQYF.

The chain employs TRBV5-1 and TRBJ2-5; possible D gene TRBD1, 5 bases. Germline V gene data show CDR1 as SGHRS and CDR2 as YFSETQ. The V and J ends lost 5 bases and 1 base respectively, with 24 bases between them. This CDR3 contains 18 residues. CDR3: CASRYMGLTAISQETQYF. The CDR3 nucleotides are TGCGCCAGCAGGTACATGGGGCTTACCGCGATTTCCCAAGAGACCCAGTACTTC.

The gene calls are TRBV7-9 and TRBJ1-3; D remains unclear. Trimming removed 3 bases from V and 6 bases from J, with 15 bases in between. The CDR3 loop spans 15 amino acids. Germline loops: CDR1 SEHNR, CDR2 FQNEAQ (reference sequence). The CDR3 DNA sequence: TGTGCCAGCAGCTTCGCGACCGGGAGGGAAAACACCATATATTTT. Protein product: CASSFATGRENTIYF.

The rearrangement uses TRBV29-1 and TRBJ2-5; D unclear. V was cut by 4 bases and J by 5 bases, with 5 bases left in between. CDR1 is SQVTM, CDR2 ANQGSEA, per germline. The CDR3 sequence is 10 residues long. The CDR3 DNA sequence: TGCAGCGTTGCTCGGGAGACCCAGTACTTC. Protein sequence: CSVARETQYF.

The chain employs TRBV3-1 (or the pseudogene TRBV3-2) and TRBJ2-7; D call uncertain. V was cut by 1 base and J by 0 bases, with 16 bases left in between. The CDR3 is made up of 17 amino acids. Germline CDR1 is LGHDT and CDR2 is YNNKEL (reference sequence). The CDR3 protein is CASSQGAHRSSSYEQYV. In nucleotides, the CDR3 is TGTGCCAGCAGCCAAGGGGCACACCGATCGAGCTCCTACGAGCAGTACGTC.

The rearrangement uses TRBV29-1 and TRBJ2-3, with D tentatively TRBD2 (6 bases). The germline V gene encodes CDR1 SQVTM and CDR2 ANQGSEA. V dropped 6 bases and J dropped 1 base, with 14 bases sitting between them. The CDR3 contains 14 residues. As DNA, the CDR3 is TGCAGCGTACCGCGGGGTTATGGCACAGATACGCAGTATTTT. Amino acid sequence: CSVPRGYGTDTQYF.

The chain combines TRBV29-1 with TRBJ1-1; D gene unclear. The CDR3 runs to 11 residues. Germline assignment: CDR1 SQVTM and CDR2 ANQGSEA. V was trimmed by 5 bases and J by 3 bases, leaving 7 bases between them. CDR3 in DNA: TGCAGCGTTAACACCTACACTGAAGCTTTCTTT. Translation: CSVNTYTEAFF. The full variable domain, in which reference TRBV29-1 and TRBJ1-1 provide the parts outside the CDR3, is SAVISQKPSRDICQRGTSLTIQCQVDSQVTMMFWYRQQPGQSLTLIATANQGSEATYESGFVIDKFPISRPNLTFSTLTVSNMSPEDSSIYLCSVNTYTEAFFGQGTRLTVV.

This chain links TRBV5-4 with TRBJ2-1; TRBD1 agrees at 8 bases. The V segment lost 0 bases and the J segment 2 bases; nucleotides outside the gene matches: 7. This CDR3 has 17 residues. Germline-derived CDR1 and CDR2 are SGHNT and YYREEE (reference sequence). CDR3 nucleotides: TGTGCCAGCAGCTTGGTGGGCAGGGGGCTCACCTACAATGAGCAGTTCTTC. This encodes CASSLVGRGLTYNEQFF.